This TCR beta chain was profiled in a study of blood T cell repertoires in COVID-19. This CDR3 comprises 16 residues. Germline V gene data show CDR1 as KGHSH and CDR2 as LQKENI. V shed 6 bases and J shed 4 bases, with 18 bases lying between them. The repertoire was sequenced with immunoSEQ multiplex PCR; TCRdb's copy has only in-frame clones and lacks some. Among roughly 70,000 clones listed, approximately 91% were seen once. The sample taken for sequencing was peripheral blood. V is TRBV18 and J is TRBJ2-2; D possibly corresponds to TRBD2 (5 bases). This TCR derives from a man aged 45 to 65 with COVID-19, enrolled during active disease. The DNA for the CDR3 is TGTGCCAGCTCCCAAGGGTCCGGGGAGATCACCGGGGAGCTGTTTTTT. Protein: CASSQGSGEITGELFF.